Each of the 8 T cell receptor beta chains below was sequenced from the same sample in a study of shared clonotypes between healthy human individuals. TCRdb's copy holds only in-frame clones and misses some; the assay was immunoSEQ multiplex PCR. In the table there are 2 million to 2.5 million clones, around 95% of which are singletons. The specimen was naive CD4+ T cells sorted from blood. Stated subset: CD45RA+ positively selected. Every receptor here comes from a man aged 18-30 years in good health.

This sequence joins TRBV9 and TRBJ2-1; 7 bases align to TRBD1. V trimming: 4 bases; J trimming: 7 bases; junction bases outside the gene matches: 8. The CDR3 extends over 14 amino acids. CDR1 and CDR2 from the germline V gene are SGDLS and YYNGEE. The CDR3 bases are TGTGCCAGCAGCCCCTACAGGGGTGGGAATGAGCAGTTCTTC. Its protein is CASSPYRGGNEQFF. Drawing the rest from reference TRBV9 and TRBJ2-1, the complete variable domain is DSGVTQTPKHLITATGQRVTLRCSPRSGDLSVYWYQQSLDQGLQFLIQYYNGEERAKGNILERFSAQQFPDLHSELNLSSLELGDSALYFCASSPYRGGNEQFFGPGTRLTVL.

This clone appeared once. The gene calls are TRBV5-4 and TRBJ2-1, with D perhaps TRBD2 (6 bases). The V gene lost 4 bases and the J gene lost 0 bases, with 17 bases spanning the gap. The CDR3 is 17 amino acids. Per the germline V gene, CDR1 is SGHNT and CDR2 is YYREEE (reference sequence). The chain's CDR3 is CASSPPGVLGSYNEQFF. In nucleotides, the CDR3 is TGTGCCAGCAGCCCTCCGGGAGTTCTTGGCTCCTACAATGAGCAGTTCTTC.

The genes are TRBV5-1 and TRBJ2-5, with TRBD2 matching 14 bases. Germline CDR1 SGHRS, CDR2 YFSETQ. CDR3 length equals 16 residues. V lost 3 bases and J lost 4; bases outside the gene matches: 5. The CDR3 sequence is CASSSGLAGEGETQYF. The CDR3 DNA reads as TGCGCCAGCAGCTCGGGACTAGCGGGAGAGGGAGAGACCCAGTACTTC.

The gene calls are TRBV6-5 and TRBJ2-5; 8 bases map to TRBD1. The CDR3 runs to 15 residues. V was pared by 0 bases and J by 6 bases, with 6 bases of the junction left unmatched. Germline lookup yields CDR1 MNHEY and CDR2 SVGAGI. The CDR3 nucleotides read TGTGCCAGCAGTTACTCTTCAGGGGGCGCGAAGACCCAGTACTTC. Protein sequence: CASSYSSGGAKTQYF.

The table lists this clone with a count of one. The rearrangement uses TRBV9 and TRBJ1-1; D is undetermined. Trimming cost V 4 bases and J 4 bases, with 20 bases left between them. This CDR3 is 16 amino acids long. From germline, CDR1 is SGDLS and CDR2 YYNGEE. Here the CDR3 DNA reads TGTGCCAGCAGCTCACCCTCTCCCGGTGGAGCCACTGAAGCTTTCTTT. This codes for CASSSPSPGGATEAFF.

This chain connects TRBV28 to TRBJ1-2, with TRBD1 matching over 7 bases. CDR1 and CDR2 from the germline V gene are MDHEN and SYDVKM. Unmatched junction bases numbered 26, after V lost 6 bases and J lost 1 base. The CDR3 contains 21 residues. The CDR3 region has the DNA TGTGCCAGCAGCCGTGTATACAGGGGAGAAGGGGAGGGGAGTATTAACTATGGCTACACCTTC. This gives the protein CASSRVYRGEGEGSINYGYTF.

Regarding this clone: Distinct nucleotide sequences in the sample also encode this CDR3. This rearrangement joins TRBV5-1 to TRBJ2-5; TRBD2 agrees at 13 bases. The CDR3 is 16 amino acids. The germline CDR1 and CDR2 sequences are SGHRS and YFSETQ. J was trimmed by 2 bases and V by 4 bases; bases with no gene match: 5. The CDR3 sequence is CASSPGTSGNQETQYF. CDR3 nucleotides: TGCGCCAGCAGCCCGGGGACTAGCGGGAATCAAGAGACCCAGTACTTC.

The CDR3 sequence is CASSPGTGTRREQYF. The CDR3 DNA sequence: TGCGCCAGCAGCCCCGGGACAGGGACTCGGAGGGAGCAGTACTTC. V and J are TRBV10-2 and TRBJ2-7; the match to TRBD1 covers 9 bases. This CDR3 comprises 15 residues. The V and J ends lost 6 bases and 7 bases, in that order; junction bases with no gene match: 13. Germline V CDR1 and CDR2: WSHSY, SAAADI.